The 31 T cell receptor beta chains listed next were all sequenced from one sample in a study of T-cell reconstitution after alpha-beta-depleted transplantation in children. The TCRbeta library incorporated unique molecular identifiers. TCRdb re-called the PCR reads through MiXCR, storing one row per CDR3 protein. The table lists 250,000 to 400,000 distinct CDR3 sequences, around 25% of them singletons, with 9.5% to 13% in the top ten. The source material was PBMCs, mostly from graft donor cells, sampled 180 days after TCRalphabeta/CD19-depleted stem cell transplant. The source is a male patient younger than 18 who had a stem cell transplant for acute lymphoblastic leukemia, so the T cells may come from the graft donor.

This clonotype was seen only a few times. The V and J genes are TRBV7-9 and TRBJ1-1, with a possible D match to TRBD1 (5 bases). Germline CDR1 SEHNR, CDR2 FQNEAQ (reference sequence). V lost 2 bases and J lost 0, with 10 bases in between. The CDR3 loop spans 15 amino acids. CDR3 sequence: CASSLPGLLNTEAFF. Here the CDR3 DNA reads TGTGCCAGCAGCTTACCGGGACTCCTGAACACTGAAGCTTTCTTT.

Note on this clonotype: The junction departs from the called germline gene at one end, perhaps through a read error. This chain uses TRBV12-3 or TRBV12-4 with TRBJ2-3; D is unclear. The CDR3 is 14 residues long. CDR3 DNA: TGTGACAGCAGTTTAGTTGCCCCCACAGATACGCAGTATTTT. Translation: CDSSLVAPTDTQYF.

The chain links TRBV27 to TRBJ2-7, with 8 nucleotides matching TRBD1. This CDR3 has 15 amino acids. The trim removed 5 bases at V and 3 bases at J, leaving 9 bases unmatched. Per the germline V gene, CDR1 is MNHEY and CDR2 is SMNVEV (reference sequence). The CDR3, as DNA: TGTGCCAGCAGTGCTGGGACAGGCGCTTACTACGAGCAGTACTTC. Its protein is CASSAGTGAYYEQYF.

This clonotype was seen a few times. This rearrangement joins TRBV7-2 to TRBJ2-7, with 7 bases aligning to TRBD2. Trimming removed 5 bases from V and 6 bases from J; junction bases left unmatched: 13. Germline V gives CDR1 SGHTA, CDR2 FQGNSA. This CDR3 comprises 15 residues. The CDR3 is CASSARSGSYGEQYF. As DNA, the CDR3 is TGTGCCAGCAGCGCCCGTAGCGGGTCCTACGGCGAGCAGTACTTC.

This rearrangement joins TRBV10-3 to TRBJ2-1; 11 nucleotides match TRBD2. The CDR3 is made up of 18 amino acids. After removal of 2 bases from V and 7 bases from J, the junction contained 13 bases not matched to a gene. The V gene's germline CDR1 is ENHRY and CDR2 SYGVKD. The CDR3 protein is CAISEVLAGALSGNEQFF. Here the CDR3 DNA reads TGTGCCATCAGTGAGGTACTAGCGGGAGCCCTCTCGGGTAATGAGCAGTTCTTC.

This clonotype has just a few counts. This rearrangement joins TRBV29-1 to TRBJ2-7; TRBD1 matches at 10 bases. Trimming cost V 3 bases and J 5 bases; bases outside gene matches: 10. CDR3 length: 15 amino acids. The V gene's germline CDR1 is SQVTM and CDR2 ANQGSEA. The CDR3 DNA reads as TGCAGCGTTGAGCATCCGGGACAGGGGTTGGACGAGCAGTACTTC. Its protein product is CSVEHPGQGLDEQYF.

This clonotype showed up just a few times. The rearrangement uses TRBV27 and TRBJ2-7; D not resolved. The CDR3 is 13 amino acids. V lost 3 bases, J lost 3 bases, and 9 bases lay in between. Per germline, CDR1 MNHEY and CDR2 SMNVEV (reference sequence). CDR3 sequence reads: CASSLSRLYEQYF. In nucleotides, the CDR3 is TGTGCCAGCAGTTTGTCTCGTCTCTACGAGCAGTACTTC.

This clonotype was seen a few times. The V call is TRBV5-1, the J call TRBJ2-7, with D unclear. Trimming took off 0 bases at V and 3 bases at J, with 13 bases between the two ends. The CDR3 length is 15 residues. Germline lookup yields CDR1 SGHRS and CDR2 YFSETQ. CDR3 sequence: CASSLVPSAFYEQYF. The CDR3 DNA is TGCGCCAGCAGCTTGGTCCCGTCGGCTTTCTACGAGCAGTACTTC.

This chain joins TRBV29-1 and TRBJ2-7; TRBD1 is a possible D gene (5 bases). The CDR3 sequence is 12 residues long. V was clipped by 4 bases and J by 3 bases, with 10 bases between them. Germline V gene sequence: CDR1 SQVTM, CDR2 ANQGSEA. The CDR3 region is CSVVRADYEQYF. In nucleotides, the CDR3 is TGCAGCGTTGTCAGGGCGGACTACGAGCAGTACTTC.

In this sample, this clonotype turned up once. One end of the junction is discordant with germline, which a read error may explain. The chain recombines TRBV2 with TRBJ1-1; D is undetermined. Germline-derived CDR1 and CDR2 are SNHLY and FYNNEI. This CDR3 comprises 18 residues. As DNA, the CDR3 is TGTGCCCGCAGTTTTAGTTGGTTGCGGTGGGGAAAGAACACTGAAGCTTTCTTT. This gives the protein CARSFSWLRWGKNTEAFF.

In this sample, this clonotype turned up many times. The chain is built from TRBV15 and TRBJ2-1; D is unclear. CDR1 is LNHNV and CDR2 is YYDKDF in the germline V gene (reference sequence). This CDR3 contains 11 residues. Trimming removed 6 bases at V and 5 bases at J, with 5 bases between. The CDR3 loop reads CATREDNEQFF. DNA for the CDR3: TGTGCCACCAGAGAGGACAATGAGCAGTTCTTC.

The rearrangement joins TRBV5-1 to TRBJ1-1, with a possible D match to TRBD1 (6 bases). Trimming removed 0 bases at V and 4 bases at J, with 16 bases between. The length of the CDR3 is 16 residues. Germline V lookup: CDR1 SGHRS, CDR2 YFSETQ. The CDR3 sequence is CASSLGLVGGVTEAFF. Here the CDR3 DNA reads TGCGCCAGCAGCTTGGGTCTAGTAGGGGGGGTCACTGAAGCTTTCTTT. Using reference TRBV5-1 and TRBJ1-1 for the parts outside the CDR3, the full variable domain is KAGVTQTPRYLIKTRGQQVTLSCSPISGHRSVSWYQQTPGQGLQFLFEYFSETQRNKGNFPGRFSGRQFSNSRSEMNVSTLELGDSALYLCASSLGLVGGVTEAFFGQGTRLTVV.

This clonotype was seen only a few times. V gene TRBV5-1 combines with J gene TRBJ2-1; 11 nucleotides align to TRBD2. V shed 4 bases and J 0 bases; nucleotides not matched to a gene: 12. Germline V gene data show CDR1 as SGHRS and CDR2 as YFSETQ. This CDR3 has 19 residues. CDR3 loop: CASSLPGLAVKSSYNEQFF. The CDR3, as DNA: TGCGCCAGCAGCCTACCGGGACTAGCGGTTAAGAGCTCCTACAATGAGCAGTTCTTC.

The CDR3 here is CASSLHTSDTSTDTQYF. DNA of the CDR3: TGCGCCAGCAGCTTGCATACTAGTGACACTAGCACAGATACGCAGTATTTT. The chain recombines TRBV5-1 with TRBJ2-3; possible D gene TRBD2, 5 bases. The V gene lost 1 base and the J gene lost 0 bases, with 15 bases spanning the gap. Germline assignment: CDR1 SGHRS and CDR2 YFSETQ. The CDR3 has 17 residues.

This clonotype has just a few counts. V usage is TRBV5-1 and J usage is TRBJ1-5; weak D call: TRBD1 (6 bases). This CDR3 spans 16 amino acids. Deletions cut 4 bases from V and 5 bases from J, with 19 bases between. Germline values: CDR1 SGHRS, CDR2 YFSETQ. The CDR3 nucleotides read TGCGCCAGCAGCCCGGGGGCCGGGGGGCCGTATCAGCCCCAGCATTTT. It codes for CASSPGAGGPYQPQHF.

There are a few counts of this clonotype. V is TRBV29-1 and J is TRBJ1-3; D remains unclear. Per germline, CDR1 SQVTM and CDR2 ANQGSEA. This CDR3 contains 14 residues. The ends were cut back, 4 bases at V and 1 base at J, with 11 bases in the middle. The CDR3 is CSVVYGGSGNTIYF. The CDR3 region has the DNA TGCAGCGTTGTCTATGGTGGGTCTGGAAACACCATATATTTT.

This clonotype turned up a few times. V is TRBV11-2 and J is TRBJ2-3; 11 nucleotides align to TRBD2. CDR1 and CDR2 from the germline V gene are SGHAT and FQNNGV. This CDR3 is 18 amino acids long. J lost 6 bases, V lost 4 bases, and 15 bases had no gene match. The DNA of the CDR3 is TGTGCCAGCAGCTCTCCTGAAGCTAGCGGGAGGACTGGGGATACGCAGTATTTT. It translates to CASSSPEASGRTGDTQYF.

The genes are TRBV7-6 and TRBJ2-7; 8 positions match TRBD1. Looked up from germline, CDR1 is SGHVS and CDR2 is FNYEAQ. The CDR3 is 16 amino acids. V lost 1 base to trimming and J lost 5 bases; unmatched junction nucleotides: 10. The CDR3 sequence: CASSLGIPGQGHEQYF. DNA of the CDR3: TGTGCCAGCAGCTTAGGAATCCCAGGACAGGGCCACGAGCAGTACTTC.

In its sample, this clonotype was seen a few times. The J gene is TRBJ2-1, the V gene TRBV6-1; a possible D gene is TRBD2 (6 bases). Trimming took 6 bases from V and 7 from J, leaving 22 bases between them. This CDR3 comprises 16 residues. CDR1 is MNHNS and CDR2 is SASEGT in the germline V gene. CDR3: CASRSASDPKQNEQFF. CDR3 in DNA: TGTGCCAGCAGGTCTGCTAGCGACCCCAAACAGAATGAGCAGTTCTTC.

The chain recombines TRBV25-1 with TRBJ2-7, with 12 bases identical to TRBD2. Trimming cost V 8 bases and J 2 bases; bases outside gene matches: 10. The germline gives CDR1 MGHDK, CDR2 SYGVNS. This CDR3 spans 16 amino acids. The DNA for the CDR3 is TGTGCCAGCCAAGCCCCCCTAGCGGGAGGGGCCTACGAGCAGTACTTC. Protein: CASQAPLAGGAYEQYF.

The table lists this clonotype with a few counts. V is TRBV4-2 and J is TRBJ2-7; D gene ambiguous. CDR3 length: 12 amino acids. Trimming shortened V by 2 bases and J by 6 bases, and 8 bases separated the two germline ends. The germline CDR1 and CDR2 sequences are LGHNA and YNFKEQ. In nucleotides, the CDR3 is TGTGCCAGCAGCCAATCGTGGAGCGAGCAGTACTTC. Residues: CASSQSWSEQYF.

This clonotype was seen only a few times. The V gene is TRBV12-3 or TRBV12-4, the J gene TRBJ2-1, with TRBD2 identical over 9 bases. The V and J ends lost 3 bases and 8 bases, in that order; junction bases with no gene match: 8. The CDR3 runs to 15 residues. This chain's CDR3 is CASSFGGRAGYEQFF. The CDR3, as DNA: TGTGCCAGCAGTTTCGGCGGGAGGGCCGGATATGAGCAGTTCTTC.

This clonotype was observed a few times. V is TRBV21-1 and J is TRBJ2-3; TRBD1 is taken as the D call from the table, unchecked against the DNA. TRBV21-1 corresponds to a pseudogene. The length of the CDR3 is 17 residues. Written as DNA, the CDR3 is TGTGCCAGCAGCCCCCGGACAGATCCAACTCCCACAGATACGCAGTATTTT. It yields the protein CASSPRTDPTPTDTQYF.

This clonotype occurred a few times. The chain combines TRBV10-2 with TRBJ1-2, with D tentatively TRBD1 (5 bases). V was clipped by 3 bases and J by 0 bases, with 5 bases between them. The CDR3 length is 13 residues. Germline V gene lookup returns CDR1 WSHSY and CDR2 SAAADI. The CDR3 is CASSEGANYGYTF. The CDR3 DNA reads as TGCGCCAGCAGTGAAGGGGCTAACTATGGCTACACCTTC.

CDR3 sequence: CASSLAPGPYGYTF. The CDR3 coding sequence is TGTGCCAGCAGCTTAGCCCCAGGGCCCTATGGCTACACCTTC. The rearrangement uses TRBV7-9 and TRBJ1-2; possibly TRBD1 for D (5 bases). There are 14 residues in the CDR3. Trimming removed 0 bases from V and 4 bases from J, with 9 bases in between. Looked up from germline, CDR1 is SEHNR and CDR2 is FQNEAQ (reference sequence).

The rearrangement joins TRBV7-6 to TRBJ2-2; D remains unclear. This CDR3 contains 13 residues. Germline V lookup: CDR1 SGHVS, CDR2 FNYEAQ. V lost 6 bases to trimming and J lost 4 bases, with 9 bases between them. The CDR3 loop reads CASSFQGTGELFF. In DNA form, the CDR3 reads TGTGCCAGCAGTTTTCAAGGCACCGGGGAGCTGTTTTTT.

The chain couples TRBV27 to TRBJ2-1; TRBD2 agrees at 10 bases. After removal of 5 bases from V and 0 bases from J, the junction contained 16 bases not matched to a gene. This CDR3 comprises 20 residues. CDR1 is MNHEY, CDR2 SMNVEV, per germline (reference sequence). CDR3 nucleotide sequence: TGTGCCAGCAGTCAACTACTAGCGGGACCCTTTCGGGGCTCCTACAATGAGCAGTTCTTC. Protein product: CASSQLLAGPFRGSYNEQFF.

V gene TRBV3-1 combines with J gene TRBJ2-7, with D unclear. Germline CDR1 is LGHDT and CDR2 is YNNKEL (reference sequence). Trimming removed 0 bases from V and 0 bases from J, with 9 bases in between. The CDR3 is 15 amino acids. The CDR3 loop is CASSQDRRTSYEQYF. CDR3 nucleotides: TGTGCCAGCAGCCAAGATCGTCGGACCTCCTACGAGCAGTACTTC.

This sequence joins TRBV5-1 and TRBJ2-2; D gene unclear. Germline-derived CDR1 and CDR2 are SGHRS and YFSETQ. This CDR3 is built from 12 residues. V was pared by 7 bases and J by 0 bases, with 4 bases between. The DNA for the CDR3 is TGCGCCAGCCGACCGAACACCGGGGAGCTGTTTTTT. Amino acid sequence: CASRPNTGELFF. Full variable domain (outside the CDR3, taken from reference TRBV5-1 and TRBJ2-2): KAGVTQTPRYLIKTRGQQVTLSCSPISGHRSVSWYQQTPGQGLQFLFEYFSETQRNKGNFPGRFSGRQFSNSRSEMNVSTLELGDSALYLCASRPNTGELFFGEGSRLTVL.

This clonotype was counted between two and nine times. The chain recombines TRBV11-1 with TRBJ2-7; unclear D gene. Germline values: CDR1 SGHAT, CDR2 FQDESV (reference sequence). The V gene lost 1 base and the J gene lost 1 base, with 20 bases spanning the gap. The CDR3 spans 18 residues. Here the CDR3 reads CASSLVLARATRSYEQYF. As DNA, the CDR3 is TGTGCCAGCAGCTTAGTACTTGCTAGGGCGACCCGTTCCTACGAGCAGTACTTC. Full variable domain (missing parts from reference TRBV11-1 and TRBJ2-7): EAEVAQSPRYKITEKSQAVAFWCDPISGHATLYWYRQILGQGPELLVQFQDESVVDDSQLPKDRFSAERLKGVDSTLKIQPAELGDSAMYLCASSLVLARATRSYEQYFGPGTRLTVT.

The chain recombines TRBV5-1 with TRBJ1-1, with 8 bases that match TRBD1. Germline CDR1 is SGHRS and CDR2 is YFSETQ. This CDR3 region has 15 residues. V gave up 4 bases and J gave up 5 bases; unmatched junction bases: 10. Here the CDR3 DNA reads TGCGCCAGCAGCCCCCCCGACAGGGGAAGGACTGAAGCTTTCTTT. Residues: CASSPPDRGRTEAFF.